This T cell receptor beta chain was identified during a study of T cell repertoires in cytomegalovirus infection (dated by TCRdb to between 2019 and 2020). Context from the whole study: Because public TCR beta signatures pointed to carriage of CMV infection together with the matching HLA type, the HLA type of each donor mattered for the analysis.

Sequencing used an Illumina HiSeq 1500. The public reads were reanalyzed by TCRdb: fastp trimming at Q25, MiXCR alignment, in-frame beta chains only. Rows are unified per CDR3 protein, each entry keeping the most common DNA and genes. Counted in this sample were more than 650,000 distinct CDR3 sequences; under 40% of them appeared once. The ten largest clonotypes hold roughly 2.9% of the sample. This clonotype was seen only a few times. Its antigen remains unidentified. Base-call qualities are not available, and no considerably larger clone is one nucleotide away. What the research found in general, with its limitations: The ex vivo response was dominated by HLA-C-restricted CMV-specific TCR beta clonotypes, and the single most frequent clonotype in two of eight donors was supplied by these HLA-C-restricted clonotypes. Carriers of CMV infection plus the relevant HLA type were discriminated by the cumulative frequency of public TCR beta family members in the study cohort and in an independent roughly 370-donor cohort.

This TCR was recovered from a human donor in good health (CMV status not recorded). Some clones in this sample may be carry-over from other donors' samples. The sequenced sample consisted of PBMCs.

The sequenced DNA: TGTGCCAGCAGTTTACGCAGGCCCTCGGTCGGGACCCAGTACTTC. It codes for CASSLRRPSVGTQYF. This chain is built from TRBV28 and TRBJ2-5; no confident D gene assignment can be made. The germline V gene sets CDR1 to MDHEN and CDR2 to SYDVKM. A distance of 17 bases separates the germline ends of V and J, which lose 2 bases and 7 bases respectively. The CDR3 covers 15 residues, taking in both the cysteine and the phenylalanine. Only the CDR3 DNA stays, 45 bases, in frame from base 1.